Following are 4 T cell receptor beta chains from one sample sequenced in a study of T cell responses to AZD1222 COVID-19 vaccine. Only in-frame clones appear in the TCRdb table, and some are missing; sequencing was by immunoSEQ multiplex PCR. The table records 89,000 or so clones, about 86% of them present only once. The specimen comprised peripheral blood, sampled 28 days after the second AZD1222 dose. These receptors originate from an adult who received the AZD1222 COVID-19 vaccine.

The gene calls are TRBV28 and TRBJ2-7; tentative D call: TRBD1 (6 bases). CDR3 size: 13 residues. Per germline, CDR1 MDHEN and CDR2 SYDVKM. V was trimmed by 6 bases and J by 1 base, leaving 10 bases between them. This chain's CDR3 is CASRPGTSYEQYF. DNA of the CDR3: TGTGCCAGCAGGCCCGGGACATCCTACGAGCAGTACTTC.

V and J are TRBV28 and TRBJ2-3, with D possibly being TRBD1 (5 bases). The V and J ends lost 7 bases and 2 bases respectively, with 22 bases between them. The CDR3 contains 17 residues. Germline V gene sequence: CDR1 MDHEN, CDR2 SYDVKM. CDR3 bases: TGTGCCAGCACTCAAAGGGCGCGCAGGGCCTCCACAGATACGCAGTATTTT. As protein: CASTQRARRASTDTQYF. Variable domain in full (rest from reference TRBV28 and TRBJ2-3): DVKVTQSSRYLVKRTGEKVFLECVQDMDHENMFWYRQDPGLGLRLIYFSYDVKMKEKGDIPEGYSVSREKKERFSLILESASTNQTSMYLCASTQRARRASTDTQYFGPGTRLTVL.

This chain connects TRBV29-1 to TRBJ1-1; TRBD1 agrees at 11 bases. Per the germline V gene, CDR1 is SQVTM and CDR2 is ANQGSEA. The CDR3 extends over 14 amino acids. V lost 7 bases and J lost 6; bases outside the gene matches: 10. Here the CDR3 DNA reads TGCAGCGCCACAAGGGGGACAGGGGGATCTGAAGCTTTCTTT. Translation gives CSATRGTGGSEAFF.

In this sample, this clone turned up once. J is TRBJ2-5 and V is TRBV29-1, with 7 positions matching TRBD2. Germline CDR1 SQVTM, CDR2 ANQGSEA. CDR3 size: 13 residues. The CDR3 reads CTFAGSGQETQYF. The CDR3 nucleotides read TGCACCTTTGCGGGTAGCGGGCAAGAGACCCAGTACTTC.